The 3 T cell receptor beta chains below were found in one sample sequenced in a study of cytomegalovirus exposure and HLA in healthy donors. The primer mix had 60 Vbeta and 13 Jbeta primers. The data were produced by immunoSEQ multiplex PCR, yet TCRdb's version contains in-frame clones alone and is incomplete. The sample lists about 120,000 clones; 80% were seen once. The specimen sequenced was PBMCs. These receptors originate from a human donor in good health.

The V gene is TRBV2, the J gene TRBJ1-5, with TRBD1 matching 7 bases. The CDR3 totals 14 residues. Germline-derived CDR1 and CDR2 are SNHLY and FYNNEI. V shed 5 bases and J 5 bases; nucleotides not matched to a gene: 6. The chain's CDR3 is CASSRQGGHQPQHF. As DNA, the CDR3 is TGTGCCAGCAGTCGACAGGGCGGACATCAGCCCCAGCATTTT.

This chain uses TRBV7-9 with TRBJ1-6; D is possibly TRBD1 (6 bases). This CDR3 has 17 residues. Germline lookup yields CDR1 SEHNR and CDR2 FQNEAQ (reference sequence). V was cut by 5 bases and J by 0 bases, with 14 bases left in between. In DNA form, the CDR3 reads TGTGCCAGCAGCAGGGGGGGGGAGAGCTCCTATAATTCACCCCTCCACTTT. Its translation: CASSRGGESSYNSPLHF.

The chain links TRBV7-8 to TRBJ2-3; 11 positions agree with TRBD2. V was clipped by 3 bases and J by 4 bases; unmatched bases: 3. Germline CDR1 SGHVS, CDR2 FQNEAQ. The CDR3 loop spans 15 amino acids. The CDR3 region is CASSFLAGGSDTQYF. CDR3 DNA sequence: TGTGCCAGCAGCTTCCTAGCGGGGGGTTCAGATACGCAGTATTTT.